This T cell receptor (beta chain) was identified in a study of post-analysis software for immune sequencing data. Study-wide context: The courses of disease that were included comprised relapsing-remitting, secondary progressive and progressive-relapsing multiple sclerosis.

This clonotype was counted a few times. What it binds is unknown. This CDR3 spans 15 amino acids. The germline CDR1 and CDR2 sequences are MNHEY and SVGAGI. The V gene lost 0 bases and the J gene lost 8 bases, with 16 bases spanning the gap. Study results and caveats: For normalized Chao1 diversity, multiple sclerosis patients scored significantly lower than controls did. In patients, about 5 TRBV segments were more frequent than in controls, with TRBV5-6, TRBV5-1 and TRBV20-1 among them. The F measure placed samples prepared in the same batch into strongly shared clusters.

Every TCR beta cDNA library bore unique molecular identifiers. Starting from around 0.96 to 9.9 million T cells, the study yielded roughly 0.5 million cDNA molecules. TCRdb redid the calling of the PCR reads with MiXCR, one entry per CDR3 protein. The repertoire includes some 690,000 distinct CDR3 sequences, roughly 27% of them detected once, and more than 0.55% sits in the top ten. This TCR derives from a girl under 18 with multiple sclerosis. The chain combines TRBV6-5 with TRBJ1-2; possibly TRBD1 for D (5 bases). The sample taken for sequencing was blood. CDR3 in DNA: TGTGCCAGCAGTTACTCGAGAGAGGCAAGGGGAGGCTACACCTTC. It yields the protein CASSYSREARGGYTF.